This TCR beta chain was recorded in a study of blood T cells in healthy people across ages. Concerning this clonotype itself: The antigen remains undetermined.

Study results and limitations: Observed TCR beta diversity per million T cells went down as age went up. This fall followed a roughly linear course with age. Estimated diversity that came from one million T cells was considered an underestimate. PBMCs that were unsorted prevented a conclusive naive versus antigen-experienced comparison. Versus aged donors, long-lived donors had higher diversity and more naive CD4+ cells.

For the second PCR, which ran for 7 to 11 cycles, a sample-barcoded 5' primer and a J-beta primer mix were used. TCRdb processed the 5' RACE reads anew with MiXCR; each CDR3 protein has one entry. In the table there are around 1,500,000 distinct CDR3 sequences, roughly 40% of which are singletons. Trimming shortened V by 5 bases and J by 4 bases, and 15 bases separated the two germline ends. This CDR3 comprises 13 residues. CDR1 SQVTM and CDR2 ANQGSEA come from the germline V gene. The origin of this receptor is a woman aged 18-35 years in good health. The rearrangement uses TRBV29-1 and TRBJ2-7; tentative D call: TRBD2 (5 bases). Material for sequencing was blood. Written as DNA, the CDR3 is TGCAGCGTTTTACCGGGAAACAAATACGAGCAGTACTTC. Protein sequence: CSVLPGNKYEQYF.